Below are 16 T cell receptor beta chains sequenced from a single sample in a study of blood T cell repertoires in COVID-19. Measured with immunoSEQ multiplex PCR; TCRdb has only the in-frame clones, and not every one. This sample has about 150,000 clones, with approximately 90% found just once. The sequenced sample was peripheral blood. These receptors were obtained from a human donor in a cohort sampled during active COVID-19.

Of note for this clone: Other DNA sequences in the sample encode the same CDR3. The V and J genes are TRBV18 and TRBJ2-7, with D unresolved. The CDR3 contains 12 residues. CDR1 and CDR2 from the germline V gene are KGHSH and LQKENI. Trimming left V 3 bases short and J 2 bases short, with 5 bases between. The CDR3 region has the DNA TGTGCCAGCTCACCTTCCACCTACGAGCAGTACTTC. Encoded protein: CASSPSTYEQYF.

The chain is built from TRBV9 and TRBJ2-2; the match to TRBD1 covers 10 bases. From germline, CDR1 is SGDLS and CDR2 YYNGEE. This CDR3 is built from 14 residues. Germline trimming cut 4 bases from V and 4 bases from J; bases unmatched to any gene: 1. As DNA, the CDR3 is TGTGCCAGCAGCCGGACAGGGGGCACCGGGGAGCTGTTTTTT. Translated: CASSRTGGTGELFF.

The chain joins TRBV6-1 to TRBJ2-3; 8 bases map to TRBD1. Looked up from germline, CDR1 is MNHNS and CDR2 is SASEGT. Trimming cost V 2 bases and J 4 bases; bases outside gene matches: 8. This CDR3 comprises 16 residues. CDR3 DNA: TGTGCCAGCAGTGAACCCGCAGACAGGGGCGCAGATACGCAGTATTTT. Its protein is CASSEPADRGADTQYF.

The chain couples TRBV6-1 to TRBJ1-3; 7 nucleotides match TRBD1. This CDR3 comprises 17 residues. CDR1 is MNHNS and CDR2 is SASEGT in the germline V gene. Trimming cost V 4 bases and J 0 bases; bases outside gene matches: 9. DNA of the CDR3: TGTGCCAGCAGTGGGAGGTGGGACAGTATCTCTGGAAACACCATATATTTT. This encodes CASSGRWDSISGNTIYF.

As DNA, the CDR3 is TGTGCCACAATGACGGACAGGGCGGGTGGGCAGCCCCAGCATTTT. This sequence encodes CATMTDRAGGQPQHF. The rearrangement joins TRBV19 to TRBJ1-5; 8 nucleotides align to TRBD1. From germline, CDR1 is LNHDA and CDR2 SQIVND (reference sequence). Trimming took 10 bases from V and 7 from J; bases not matched to a gene: 15. CDR3 size: 15 residues.

The V and J genes are TRBV7-6 and TRBJ2-2; TRBD2 aligns across 16 bases. The CDR3 is 20 residues long. Trimming took 4 bases from V and 1 from J; bases not matched to a gene: 9. The germline gives CDR1 SGHVS, CDR2 FNYEAQ. For the CDR3, the DNA is TGTGCCAGCAGCTCACCGGGACTAGCGGGAGGGCCTGAGAACACCGGGGAGCTGTTTTTT. As protein: CASSSPGLAGGPENTGELFF.

The CDR3 reads CASSQDGGGLGTDTQYF. The CDR3 DNA is TGTGCCAGCAGCCAAGACGGGGGGGGACTAGGCACAGATACGCAGTATTTT. The rearrangement joins TRBV3-1 (or the pseudogene TRBV3-2) to TRBJ2-3; 8 bases align to TRBD2. The CDR3 runs 17 residues. CDR1 is LGHDT and CDR2 is YNNKEL in the germline V gene (reference sequence). V lost 0 bases to trimming and J lost 1 base; unmatched junction nucleotides: 6.

V and J are TRBV30 and TRBJ2-7; 7 bases align to TRBD2. Trimming at V came to 6 bases and at J to 2 bases, leaving 10 bases not matched to a gene. Germline CDR1 is GTSNPN and CDR2 is SVGIG (reference sequence). This CDR3 spans 14 amino acids. The CDR3 DNA reads TGTGCCTGCCTCCAAGTGACTAGCACCTACGAGCAGTACTTC. Its protein product is CACLQVTSTYEQYF.

The V call is TRBV15, the J call TRBJ1-1; D is possibly TRBD1 (6 bases). V was clipped by 5 bases and J by 0 bases, with 13 bases between them. Germline CDR1 LNHNV, CDR2 YYDKDF (reference sequence). This CDR3 is 15 amino acids long. The CDR3 coding sequence is TGTGCCACCAGCGACAAGGGGGGGATGAACACTGAAGCTTTCTTT. This encodes CATSDKGGMNTEAFF. Combining the CDR3 with reference TRBV15 and TRBJ1-1 gives the whole variable domain DAMVIQNPRYQVTQFGKPVTLSCSQTLNHNVMYWYQQKSSQAPKLLFHYYDKDFNNEADTPDNFQSRRPNTSFCFLDIRSPGLGDTAMYLCATSDKGGMNTEAFFGQGTRLTVV.

With regard to this clone: This specimen includes other DNA sequences encoding the same CDR3. V and J are TRBV4-1 and TRBJ2-7; D not certain. Germline assignment: CDR1 MGHRA and CDR2 YSYEKL. Trimming shortened V by 0 bases and J by 6 bases, and 9 bases separated the two germline ends. There are 13 residues in the CDR3. CDR3 region: CASSQDRRSEQYF. The CDR3 DNA follows: TGCGCCAGCAGCCAAGATAGAAGAAGCGAGCAGTACTTC.

V gene TRBV3-1 (or the pseudogene TRBV3-2) combines with J gene TRBJ2-7; D not certain. Germline V gives CDR1 LGHDT, CDR2 YNNKEL (reference sequence). The ends were cut back, 1 base at V and 4 bases at J, with 8 bases in the middle. The CDR3 runs to 13 residues. CDR3 protein: CASSQGSSYEQYF. DNA of the CDR3: TGTGCCAGCAGCCAAGGTTCGAGTTACGAGCAGTACTTC.

The J gene is TRBJ2-7, the V gene TRBV3-1 (or the pseudogene TRBV3-2); 9 bases are a match to TRBD2. The CDR3 contains 16 residues. The ends lost 2 bases at V and 2 bases at J; junction bases unmatched: 7. CDR1 is LGHDT and CDR2 is YNNKEL in the germline V gene (reference sequence). The CDR3 protein is CASSQWGGRAAYEQYF. For the CDR3, the DNA is TGTGCCAGCAGCCAATGGGGCGGGAGGGCCGCCTACGAGCAGTACTTC.

For this clone: At one end the junction does not follow the germline gene, possibly because of a read error. The J gene is TRBJ1-4, the V gene TRBV5-6; D ambiguous. CDR3 size: 14 residues. Looked up from germline, CDR1 is SGHDT and CDR2 is YYEEEE. The CDR3 spells CASSLWATNEKLFF. CDR3 in DNA: TGTGCCAGCAGCTTGTGGGCAACGAATGAAAAACTGTTTTTT. Drawing the rest from reference TRBV5-6 and TRBJ1-4, the complete variable domain is DAGVTQSPTHLIKTRGQQVTLRCSPKSGHDTVSWYQQALGQGPQFIFQYYEEEERQRGNFPDRFSGHQFPNYSSELNVNALLLGDSALYLCASSLWATNEKLFFGSGTQLSVL.

This chain connects TRBV5-1 to TRBJ1-5, with no clear D. CDR1 is SGHRS and CDR2 is YFSETQ in the germline V gene. The CDR3 has 15 amino acids. The V end lost 0 bases, the J end lost 7 bases, and 14 bases lay between the germline ends. The CDR3 spells CASSLDGKTGQPQHF. The CDR3 nucleotides are TGCGCCAGCAGCTTGGATGGCAAAACGGGGCAGCCCCAGCATTTT.

The chain uses TRBV4-2 and TRBJ2-7, with D tentatively TRBD2 (5 bases). In germline, CDR1 is LGHNA, CDR2 YNFKEQ. The CDR3 runs to 13 residues. V lost 0 bases and J 8 bases, leaving 11 bases between the germline ends. CDR3: CASSQDIAQKQYF. The CDR3 DNA reads as TGTGCCAGCAGCCAAGATATAGCGCAAAAGCAGTACTTC.

This sequence joins TRBV27 and TRBJ2-7; 11 bases are shared with TRBD1. CDR1 and CDR2 from the germline V gene are MNHEY and SMNVEV (reference sequence). CDR3 size: 14 residues. The junction had 3 bases not matched to a gene; V was cut back by 5 bases and J by 3 bases. The CDR3: CASSIGTGGYEQYF. In DNA, the CDR3 is TGTGCCAGCAGTATAGGGACAGGGGGCTACGAGCAGTACTTC.